This T cell receptor (beta chain) was recovered during a study of T cells in tumors after PD-1 blockade. Study details: Patients had no prior checkpoint blockade, systemic immunosuppressants, or anti-cancer therapy within 4 weeks. A subset received ongoing vismodegib 150 mg daily alongside anti-PD-1 therapy. On average, peripheral blood gave 110,000 or so TCR templates and 30,000 to 40,000 unique clonotypes.

Input was roughly 550 ng to 6,500 ng of genomic DNA from tumor or blood. Measured with immunoSEQ multiplex PCR; TCRdb has only the in-frame clones, and not every one. The sample includes approximately 47,000 clones, about 84% of them seen just once. The CDR3 contains 14 residues. V was clipped by 4 bases and J by 0 bases, with 12 bases between them. Germline CDR1 GTSNPN, CDR2 SVGIG (reference sequence). The TCR was taken from a human donor with basal cell carcinoma. The J gene is TRBJ1-2, the V gene TRBV30; maybe TRBD1 (5 bases). The specimen was PBMCs, collected before anti-PD-1 treatment. DNA of the CDR3: TGTGCCTGGACGCGAGACAGTCCTAACTATGGCTACACCTTC. Translating gives CAWTRDSPNYGYTF.